A single sample is the source of the 19 T cell receptor beta chains below, sequenced in a study of cytomegalovirus exposure and HLA in healthy donors. A multiplex PCR was run with 60 Vbeta primers and 13 Jbeta primers. Here immunoSEQ multiplex PCR was the method, and the copy in TCRdb shows in-frame clones only, minus some. The sample holds 80,000 to 100,000 clones. The specimen sequenced was PBMCs. The receptors originated from a woman in her twenties or thirties in good health and CMV-seronegative.

This sequence joins TRBV19 and TRBJ1-6; 8 nucleotides align to TRBD1. The CDR3 has 15 amino acids. CDR1 and CDR2 (germline): LNHDA, SQIVND (reference sequence). V trimming: 8 bases; J trimming: 7 bases; junction bases outside the gene matches: 10. The CDR3 nucleotides read TGTGCCAGTCGAAAAGGACAGGGAAACAATTCACCCCTCCACTTT. Protein: CASRKGQGNNSPLHF.

Notes on this clone: This sample includes further DNA sequences coding for the same CDR3. The chain carries TRBV2 and TRBJ2-2; 8 bases agree with TRBD2. The CDR3 contains 17 residues. Germline assignment: CDR1 SNHLY and CDR2 FYNNEI. Trimming at V came to 0 bases and at J to 4 bases, leaving 7 bases not matched to a gene. In DNA form, the CDR3 reads TGTGCCAGCAGTGAAGCGCTTCGGGAGGGTAGCACCGGGGAGCTGTTTTTT. Amino acids: CASSEALREGSTGELFF. Drawing the rest from reference TRBV2 and TRBJ2-2, the complete variable domain is EPEVTQTPSHQVTQMGQEVILRCVPISNHLYFYWYRQILGQKVEFLVSFYNNEISEKSEIFDDQFSVERPDGSNFTLKIRSTKLEDSAMYFCASSEALREGSTGELFFGEGSRLTVL.

V is TRBV28 and J is TRBJ1-2; a possible D gene is TRBD1 (5 bases). The V gene lost 7 bases and the J gene lost 4 bases, with 13 bases spanning the gap. Germline-derived CDR1 and CDR2 are MDHEN and SYDVKM. The CDR3 has 13 amino acids. The chain's CDR3 is CASKISRAYGYTF. CDR3 sequence (DNA): TGTGCCAGCAAAATTAGCAGGGCCTATGGCTACACCTTC.

J is TRBJ1-5 and V is TRBV19; D remains ambiguous. Germline V gene data show CDR1 as LNHDA and CDR2 as SQIVND (reference sequence). The V end lost 1 base, the J end lost 4 bases, and 11 bases lay between the germline ends. The CDR3 totals 15 residues. CDR3 in amino acids: CASSIGYSSNQPQHF. CDR3 DNA: TGTGCCAGTAGTATAGGTTACTCATCAAATCAGCCCCAGCATTTT.

This chain joins TRBV28 and TRBJ2-2; 7 bases fit TRBD1. Germline V CDR1 and CDR2: MDHEN, SYDVKM. The length of the CDR3 is 15 residues. V trimming: 5 bases; J trimming: 3 bases; junction bases outside the gene matches: 6. The CDR3 loop reads CASSKLQGYTGELFF. The DNA of the CDR3 is TGTGCCAGCAGTAAATTACAGGGGTACACCGGGGAGCTGTTTTTT. The full variable domain, with the rest looked up from reference TRBV28 and TRBJ2-2, is DVKVTQSSRYLVKRTGEKVFLECVQDMDHENMFWYRQDPGLGLRLIYFSYDVKMKEKGDIPEGYSVSREKKERFSLILESASTNQTSMYLCASSKLQGYTGELFFGEGSRLTVL.

This chain joins TRBV4-1 and TRBJ2-7, with TRBD2 matching over 13 bases. The germline V gene encodes CDR1 MGHRA and CDR2 YSYEKL. The CDR3 length is 17 residues. Trimming removed 0 bases from V and 3 bases from J; junction bases left unmatched: 5. CDR3 sequence reads: CASSQEGLAGAYYEQYF. Written as DNA, the CDR3 is TGCGCCAGCAGCCAAGAAGGACTAGCGGGAGCCTACTACGAGCAGTACTTC.

The rearrangement links TRBV30 to TRBJ2-1; the match to TRBD2 covers 9 bases. The V gene's germline CDR1 is GTSNPN and CDR2 SVGIG (reference sequence). The CDR3 has 13 amino acids. V was clipped by 2 bases and J by 7 bases; unmatched bases: 3. The CDR3 loop is CAWSSGGQNEQFF. Written as DNA, the CDR3 is TGTGCCTGGAGTAGCGGGGGGCAAAATGAGCAGTTCTTC.

The genes are TRBV6-5 and TRBJ1-3, with TRBD1 identical over 7 bases. V was pared by 8 bases and J by 2 bases, with 0 bases of the junction left unmatched. This CDR3 comprises 12 residues. Germline V lookup: CDR1 MNHEY, CDR2 SVGAGI. The CDR3 is CASQGAGNTIYF. DNA of the CDR3: TGTGCCAGCCAGGGGGCTGGAAACACCATATATTTT.

This rearrangement joins TRBV28 to TRBJ2-5; unclear D gene. The CDR3 loop spans 15 amino acids. Trimming took 7 bases from V and 5 from J, leaving 20 bases between them. CDR1 and CDR2 (germline): MDHEN, SYDVKM. CDR3 in amino acids: CASTPLLESVETQYF. CDR3 DNA: TGTGCCAGCACCCCCCTGCTTGAGTCTGTGGAGACCCAGTACTTC.

V gene TRBV29-1 combines with J gene TRBJ1-1; 7 bases agree with TRBD1. This CDR3 comprises 13 residues. Per germline, CDR1 SQVTM and CDR2 ANQGSEA. Trimming took 6 bases from V and 5 from J; bases not matched to a gene: 9. The CDR3 sequence: CSVSRRGLTEAFF. The DNA for the CDR3 is TGCAGCGTCTCCAGAAGGGGGCTGACTGAAGCTTTCTTT.

The chain links TRBV28 to TRBJ1-1; 7 bases line up with TRBD1. V lost 5 bases, J lost 0 bases, and 3 bases stayed unmatched. CDR3 length equals 14 residues. Germline V lookup: CDR1 MDHEN, CDR2 SYDVKM. The CDR3 coding sequence is TGTGCCAGCAGTACGGGACAGTTGAACACTGAAGCTTTCTTT. Protein product: CASSTGQLNTEAFF.

V usage is TRBV5-1 and J usage is TRBJ2-3, with 8 bases matching TRBD2. This CDR3 is 19 amino acids long. V shed 4 bases and J 2 bases; nucleotides not matched to a gene: 18. Germline assignment: CDR1 SGHRS and CDR2 YFSETQ. DNA for the CDR3: TGCGCCAGCAGCGTCTCTCGTACTAGCGGAGATCCTACCACAGATACGCAGTATTTT. It translates to CASSVSRTSGDPTTDTQYF.

The DNA of the CDR3 is TGTGCCAGCAGGGCCGGGACAGGGGTTTACGAGCAGTACTTC. Amino acids: CASRAGTGVYEQYF. The J gene is TRBJ2-7, the V gene TRBV28; TRBD1 aligns across 10 bases. J lost 4 bases, V lost 6 bases, and 6 bases had no gene match. Germline CDR1 is MDHEN and CDR2 is SYDVKM. The CDR3 runs to 14 residues.

V gene TRBV29-1 combines with J gene TRBJ2-5, with a tentative D call TRBD2 (5 bases). Deletions cut 4 bases from V and 5 bases from J, with 14 bases between. CDR3 length: 13 residues. CDR1 and CDR2 (germline): SQVTM, ANQGSEA. DNA of the CDR3: TGCAGCGTTGCCGACTACATTTCGGAGACCCAGTACTTC. It encodes CSVADYISETQYF. Filled out from reference TRBV29-1 and TRBJ2-5, the complete variable domain reads SAVISQKPSRDICQRGTSLTIQCQVDSQVTMMFWYRQQPGQSLTLIATANQGSEATYESGFVIDKFPISRPNLTFSTLTVSNMSPEDSSIYLCSVADYISETQYFGPGTRLLVL.

On this clone: Additional DNA sequences in this sample encode the identical CDR3. V usage is TRBV6-5 and J usage is TRBJ1-1; D may be TRBD1 (6 bases). With 5 bases removed from V and 5 bases from J, the gap between germline ends came to 15 bases. The CDR3 is made up of 14 amino acids. Germline CDR1 MNHEY, CDR2 SVGAGI. DNA of the CDR3: TGTGCCAGCAGTAACTTCAGGGGTCGGACTGAAGCTTTCTTT. It encodes CASSNFRGRTEAFF.

This chain uses TRBV28 with TRBJ1-5, with D hard to call. CDR1 is MDHEN, CDR2 SYDVKM, per germline. V lost 5 bases and J lost 6, with 17 bases in between. This CDR3 has 15 residues. The CDR3 loop is CASSLQTGRGQPQHF. In DNA, the CDR3 is TGTGCCAGCAGTCTGCAGACCGGGAGAGGTCAGCCCCAGCATTTT.

The chain has TRBV28 and TRBJ1-2, with D maybe TRBD1 (6 bases). The CDR3 contains 14 residues. V lost 7 bases and J 12 bases, leaving 24 bases between the germline ends. CDR1 and CDR2 from the germline V gene are MDHEN and SYDVKM. CDR3 sequence reads: CASTGPGPPKGDTF. DNA for the CDR3: TGTGCCAGCACTGGGCCGGGACCGCCTAAGGGGGACACCTTC.

V usage is TRBV6-1 and J usage is TRBJ2-1, with D possibly being TRBD1 (5 bases). CDR3 length: 13 amino acids. Germline values: CDR1 MNHNS, CDR2 SASEGT. Deletions cut 6 bases from V and 5 bases from J, with 11 bases between. The chain's CDR3 is CASSKGLNNEQFF. CDR3 DNA sequence: TGTGCCAGCAGCAAGGGGCTAAACAATGAGCAGTTCTTC.

The chain has TRBV30 and TRBJ1-2; D gene uncertain. Germline-derived CDR1 and CDR2 are GTSNPN and SVGIG (reference sequence). This CDR3 is 15 amino acids long. Trimming removed 4 bases at V and 4 bases at J, with 19 bases between. As DNA, the CDR3 is TGTGCCTGGACACGTTTCGGTGGCGGCAGCTATGGCTACACCTTC. Translated, it gives CAWTRFGGGSYGYTF.